This paragraph covers one TCR beta chain sequence. What it binds is not known. The sample belongs to a study of identical twins. Study-wide results and limits: Modelling approaches yielded underestimates of out-of-frame TCR alpha sharing between monozygotic twins.

Germline values: CDR1 MNHNY, CDR2 SVGAGI (reference sequence). The CDR3 loop spans 13 amino acids. V shed 4 bases and J shed 8 bases, with 12 bases lying between them. TCRdb re-called the 5' RACE reads through MiXCR, storing one row per CDR3 protein. Of around 490,000 distinct CDR3 sequences in the sample, roughly 15% were seen once. These sequences were also reported in another study, on yellow fever vaccine responses in identical twins.

The TCR originated in a woman under 30 in good health. This chain joins TRBV6-6 and TRBJ2-1; tentatively, D is TRBD1 or TRBD2 (6 bases each). Sequenced sample: CD4+ T cells sorted from blood. This CDR3 reads CASSSERGDEQFF. In nucleotides, the CDR3 is TGTGCCAGCAGTTCTGAGAGGGGGGATGAGCAGTTCTTC.